This TCR beta chain was sequenced during a study of blood T cell repertoires in COVID-19. Turning to the study itself: PBMCs, B-cell-depleted T cells, or T cells provided the cDNA or gDNA that made up the material.

In the original workflow: Using reference gene primer amplification, nucleated cell counts were estimated. Data came from immunoSEQ multiplex PCR; TCRdb stores just in-frame clones and leaves some out. For V, J and clone size, that table is used; D and trimming come from the DNA. The repertoire includes around 300,000 clones, 89% of them detected once, and roughly 2.2% sits in the top ten. The CDR3 spans 13 residues. The germline gives CDR1 SGHTA, CDR2 FQGTGA. V shed 5 bases and J shed 9 bases, with 16 bases lying between them. This chain uses TRBV7-3 with TRBJ1-2; perhaps TRBD1 as D (5 bases). The TCR was taken from a man aged 45-65 years with acute or convalescent COVID-19. The sample comprised peripheral blood. As DNA, the CDR3 is TGTGCCAGCAGCCTGTCCGGGACTTCTAGCTACACCTTC. Amino acid sequence: CASSLSGTSSYTF.